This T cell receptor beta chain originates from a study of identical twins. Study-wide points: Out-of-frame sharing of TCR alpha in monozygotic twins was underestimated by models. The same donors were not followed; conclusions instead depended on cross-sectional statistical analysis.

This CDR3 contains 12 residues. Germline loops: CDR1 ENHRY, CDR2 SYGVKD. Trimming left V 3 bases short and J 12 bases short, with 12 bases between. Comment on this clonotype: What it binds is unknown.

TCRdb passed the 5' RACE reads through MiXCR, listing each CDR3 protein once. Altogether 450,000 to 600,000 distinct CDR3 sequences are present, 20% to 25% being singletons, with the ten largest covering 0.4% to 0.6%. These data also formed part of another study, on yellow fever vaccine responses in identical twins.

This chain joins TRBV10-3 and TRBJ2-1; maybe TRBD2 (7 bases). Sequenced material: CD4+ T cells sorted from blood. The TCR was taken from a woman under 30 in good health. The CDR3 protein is CAISEGGVVQFF. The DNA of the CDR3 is TGTGCCATCAGTGAAGGGGGGGTCGTGCAGTTCTTC.